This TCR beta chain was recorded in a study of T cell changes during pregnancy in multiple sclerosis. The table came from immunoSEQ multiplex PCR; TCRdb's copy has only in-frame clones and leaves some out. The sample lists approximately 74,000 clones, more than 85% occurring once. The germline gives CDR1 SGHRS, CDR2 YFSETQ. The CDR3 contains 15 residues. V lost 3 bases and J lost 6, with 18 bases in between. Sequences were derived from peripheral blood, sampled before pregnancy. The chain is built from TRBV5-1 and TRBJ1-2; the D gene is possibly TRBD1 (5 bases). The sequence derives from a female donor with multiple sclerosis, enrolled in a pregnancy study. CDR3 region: CASSWGLQGENGYTF. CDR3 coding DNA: TGCGCCAGCAGCTGGGGACTTCAGGGAGAGAATGGCTACACCTTC.